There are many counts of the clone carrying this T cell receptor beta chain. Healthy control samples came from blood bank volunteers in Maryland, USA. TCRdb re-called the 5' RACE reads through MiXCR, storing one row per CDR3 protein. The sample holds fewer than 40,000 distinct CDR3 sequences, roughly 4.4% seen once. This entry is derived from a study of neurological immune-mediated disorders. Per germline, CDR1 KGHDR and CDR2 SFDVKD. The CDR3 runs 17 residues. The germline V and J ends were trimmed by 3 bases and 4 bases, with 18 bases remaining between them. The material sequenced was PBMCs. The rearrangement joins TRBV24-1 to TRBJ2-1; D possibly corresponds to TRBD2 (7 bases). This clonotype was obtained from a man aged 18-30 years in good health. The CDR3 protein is CATSDAPGRGHYNEQFF. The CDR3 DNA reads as TGTGCCACCAGTGATGCTCCCGGGCGGGGGCATTACAATGAGCAGTTCTTC.